A selection of T cell receptor beta chains follows, all from one sample in a study of OX40 agonist ivuxolimab in advanced cancers. Assay used: immunoSEQ multiplex PCR; TCRdb lists only in-frame clones, some missing. This table holds around 56,000 clones, roughly four fifths found once. This specimen was CD4+ or CD8+ T cells sorted from blood, taken in a trial of the OX40 agonist ivuxolimab. The origin of the receptors is an adult with an advanced solid tumor such as melanoma, head and neck, liver or kidney cancer. CDR3s include the opening cysteine and the closing phenylalanine or tryptophan. A D gene is named only where the DNA matches it firmly. Some rows have no size entry. The others give once, few or many, or a class for an expanded clone.

V gene,D gene,clone size,J gene,CDR3 protein,CDR3 DNA
TRBV7-9,TRBD1,.,TRBJ1-1,CASTMTGGVLNTEAFF,TGTGCCAGCACCATGACAGGGGGAGTCTTGAACACTGAAGCTTTCTTT
TRBV25-1,.,.,TRBJ1-5,CASSEDRTDLQPQHF,TGTGCCAGCAGTGAAGACCGCACGGACTTACAGCCCCAGCATTTT
TRBV30,.,.,TRBJ2-3,CAWGGTPDTQYF,TGTGCCTGGGGGGGGACTCCAGATACGCAGTATTTT
TRBV7-9,.,once,TRBJ2-3,CASSRSSGTDTQYF,TGTGCCAGCAGCCGATCTAGCGGCACAGATACGCAGTATTTT
TRBV14,TRBD1,.,TRBJ1-2,CASSLQGYLTGEGYTF,TGTGCCAGCAGCCTACAAGGCTATCTGACAGGGGAGGGCTACACCTTC
TRBV18,.,.,TRBJ2-7,CASSIFLSGSPYEQYF,TGTGCCAGCTCCATTTTCCTCAGCGGTTCGCCCTACGAGCAGTACTTC
TRBV25-1,.,.,TRBJ1-1,CASRPTTGYLPEAFF,TGTGCCAGCAGGCCTACTACAGGGTATCTCCCTGAAGCTTTCTTT
TRBV6-6,TRBD1,few,TRBJ2-7,CASSYSNRGNEQYF,TGTGCCAGCAGTTACTCTAACAGGGGGAACGAGCAGTACTTC
TRBV25-1,TRBD1,once,TRBJ2-1,CATSGQGFYNEQFF,TGTGCCACCTCGGGACAGGGCTTCTACAATGAGCAGTTCTTC
TRBV11-1,TRBD2,once,TRBJ2-3,CASSLLAGGPTDTQYF,TGTGCCAGCAGCTTATTGGCGGGGGGGCCAACAGATACGCAGTATTTT
TRBV7-9,.,.,TRBJ1-5,CASSLARGGVGTQPQHF,TGTGCCAGCAGCTTGGCCAGGGGAGGGGTGGGGACTCAGCCCCAGCATTTT
TRBV7-2,.,.,TRBJ1-4,CASSLASNEKLFF,TGTGCCAGCAGCTTAGCTTCTAATGAAAAACTGTTTTTT
TRBV30,.,once,TRBJ2-5,CAWSRGVETQYF,TGTGCCTGGAGTAGGGGGGTTGAGACCCAGTACTTC
TRBV9,TRBD1,.,TRBJ1-5,CASSPGRGQDNQPQHF,TGTGCCAGCAGCCCAGGGCGGGGACAGGACAATCAGCCCCAGCATTTT
TRBV6-5,.,.,TRBJ2-7,CAVSVEQYF,TGTGCTGTCTCTGTCGAGCAGTACTTC
TRBV7-3,TRBD2,few,TRBJ2-2,CASSLLAGEGGELFF,TGTGCCAGCAGCTTACTAGCGGGAGAGGGCGGGGAGCTGTTTTTT
TRBV11-3,.,.,TRBJ2-1,CASSRLRDWEQFF,TGTGCCAGCAGCCGTCTCCGGGATTGGGAGCAGTTCTTC
TRBV28,.,.,TRBJ2-7,CASSFQGYYEQYF,TGTGCCAGCAGTTTCCAGGGTTACTACGAGCAGTACTTC
TRBV5-1,TRBD2,.,TRBJ2-1,CASSSQTSGGNEQFF,TGCGCCAGCAGTTCTCAGACTAGCGGGGGAAATGAGCAGTTCTTC
TRBV11-2,.,.,TRBJ1-1,CASSLVEAFARPEAFF,TGTGCCAGCAGCTTAGTAGAGGCTTTCGCCCGGCCTGAAGCTTTCTTT
TRBV7-6,.,few,TRBJ2-7,CASSSTAGYEQYF,TGTGCCAGCAGCTCCACCGCCGGCTACGAGCAGTACTTC
TRBV23-1,.,.,TRBJ1-2,CASRRGSYGYTF,TGCGCCAGCAGAAGAGGGAGCTATGGCTACACCTTC
TRBV2,.,.,TRBJ1-1,CASSEGVTLEAFF,TGTGCCAGCAGTGAGGGGGTTACCCTTGAAGCTTTCTTT
TRBV5-1,.,once,TRBJ1-3,CASSSEGSSGNTIYF,TGCGCCAGCAGCTCCGAGGGCAGCTCTGGAAACACCATATATTTT
TRBV9,TRBD1,.,TRBJ1-4,CASSGTGQHNEKLFF,TGTGCCAGCAGCGGAACGGGACAGCATAATGAAAAACTGTTTTTT
TRBV2,.,medium-sized,TRBJ1-1,CASTYSGGDTEAFF,TGTGCCAGCACCTACTCGGGGGGAGACACTGAAGCTTTCTTT
TRBV11-2,.,.,TRBJ2-7,CASSLTQNYEQYF,TGTGCCAGCAGCTTAACTCAGAATTACGAGCAGTACTTC
TRBV6-5,.,.,TRBJ2-3,CASRPSLDTQYF,TGTGCCAGCAGACCCTCCCTCGATACGCAGTATTTT
TRBV18,.,few,TRBJ2-4,CASSPSTRGNIQYF,TGTGCCAGCTCACCATCGACCCGGGGGAACATTCAGTACTTC
TRBV11-2,TRBD2,.,TRBJ2-1,CASSLVRASGGREQFF,TGTGCCAGCAGCTTAGTGAGGGCTAGCGGGGGGCGTGAGCAGTTCTTC
TRBV4-1,TRBD1,.,TRBJ1-4,CASSQGDRGITNEKLFF,TGCGCCAGCAGCCAAGGGGACAGGGGGATAACTAATGAAAAACTGTTTTTT
TRBV30,.,.,TRBJ1-2,CAWSVSLSYGYTF,TGTGCCTGGAGTGTAAGTCTCTCTTATGGCTACACCTTC
TRBV5-1,.,.,TRBJ1-2,CASSPSRSGGGYTF,TGCGCCAGCAGCCCTTCTAGGTCCGGCGGTGGCTACACCTTC
TRBV7-9,TRBD1,.,TRBJ2-7,CASGAGQAYEQYF,TGTGCCAGCGGGGCTGGACAGGCCTACGAGCAGTACTTC
TRBV5-1,.,.,TRBJ1-4,CASTLGREPQTNEKLFF,TGCGCCAGCACCCTTGGCAGGGAGCCTCAAACTAATGAAAAACTGTTTTTT
TRBV5-1,.,few,TRBJ2-1,CASYGDYSYNEQFF,TGCGCCAGCTACGGCGATTACTCCTACAATGAGCAGTTCTTC
TRBV29-1,.,once,TRBJ2-3,CSAVIRTTDTQYF,TGCAGCGCCGTAATCCGGACAACAGATACGCAGTATTTT
TRBV7-2,TRBD2,.,TRBJ2-1,CASSLVSGSSYNEQFF,TGTGCCAGCAGCTTAGTCAGCGGGAGCTCCTACAATGAGCAGTTCTTC
TRBV11-2,.,.,TRBJ2-1,CASSLGLRGRGSNEQFF,TGTGCCAGCAGCCTAGGGCTAAGGGGGCGGGGTAGCAATGAGCAGTTCTTC
TRBV5-6,.,.,TRBJ1-1,CASSLVGGTTEAFF,TGTGCCAGCAGCTTGGTGGGAGGGACCACTGAAGCTTTCTTT
TRBV7-7,.,.,TRBJ2-3,CASSSWGADTQYF,TGTGCTAGCAGCTCCTGGGGGGCAGATACGCAGTATTTT
TRBV18,.,.,TRBJ2-5,CASSSGETQYF,TGTGCCAGCTCGTCAGGGGAGACCCAGTACTTC
TRBV28,.,.,TRBJ1-2,CASSLWDTGYTF,TGTGCCAGCAGTTTATGGGACACTGGCTACACCTTC
TRBV2,.,.,TRBJ2-3,CASSEKVVARTDTQYF,TGTGCCAGCAGTGAGAAGGTGGTAGCGCGCACAGATACGCAGTATTTT
TRBV10-3,.,.,TRBJ1-6,CAISEGGRANSPLHF,TGTGCCATCAGTGAGGGGGGCAGGGCCAATTCACCCCTCCACTTT
TRBV19,TRBD1,.,TRBJ2-3,CASSLRTGGDTQYF,TGTGCCAGTAGTCTCCGGACAGGCGGAGATACGCAGTATTTT
TRBV19,TRBD1,.,TRBJ1-5,CASSIGGGQGAPQHF,TGTGCCAGTAGTATAGGGGGGGGACAGGGAGCGCCCCAGCATTTT
TRBV6-4,TRBD2,.,TRBJ2-1,CASGSGTHNEQFF,TGTGCCAGCGGTAGCGGGACACACAATGAGCAGTTCTTC
TRBV6-5,.,.,TRBJ2-2,CASLSVAGTGELFF,TGTGCCAGCCTTTCCGTTGCGGGCACCGGGGAGCTGTTTTTT
TRBV12-5,.,.,TRBJ1-2,CASGRTGFYGYTF,TGTGCTAGTGGGCGAACAGGGTTCTATGGCTACACCTTC
TRBV2,.,few,TRBJ2-3,CASSADYADTQYF,TGTGCCAGCAGTGCGGACTATGCAGATACGCAGTATTTT
TRBV6-1,TRBD2,.,TRBJ2-3,CASRFGLAGADTQYF,TGTGCCAGCAGATTCGGACTAGCGGGGGCAGATACGCAGTATTTT
TRBV30,TRBD2,.,TRBJ2-1,CAWSPGLAFNEQFF,TGTGCCTGGAGCCCGGGACTAGCGTTCAATGAGCAGTTCTTC
TRBV6-6,TRBD1,once,TRBJ1-1,CASSYRQGGTEAFF,TGTGCCAGCAGTTATCGGCAGGGGGGGACTGAAGCTTTCTTT
TRBV5-1,TRBD1,.,TRBJ2-7,CASSLEGTAFYEQYF,TGCGCCAGCAGCTTGGAGGGGACAGCGTTCTACGAGCAGTACTTC
TRBV6-6,.,.,TRBJ2-1,CASSPSTYNEQFF,TGTGCCAGCAGCCCTAGCACCTACAATGAGCAGTTCTTC